The clone carrying this T cell receptor beta chain was seen only a few times. Its antigen remains unidentified. TCR beta cDNA libraries included unique molecular identifiers. One entry per CDR3 protein, called by TCRdb with MiXCR from the PCR reads. Of roughly 650,000 distinct CDR3 sequences listed, approximately 60% were seen once; the top ten hold around 11%. The CDR3 has 15 residues. Germline CDR1 reads SGHTA; CDR2 reads FQGNSA. J was trimmed by 4 bases and V by 1 base; bases with no gene match: 4. This specimen comes from a study of post-analysis software for immune sequencing data. General study results and limits: Patients showed TRBV5-6, TRBV5-1 and TRBV20-1 among four to six TRBV segments more frequent than in controls.

The sequence was collected from a girl aged 2-10 years with multiple sclerosis. What was sequenced was blood. This chain joins TRBV7-2 and TRBJ2-3; 8 bases line up with TRBD2. In DNA, the CDR3 is TGTGCCAGCAGCTTAGATGGTAGCGGGGCAGATACGCAGTATTTT. It encodes CASSLDGSGADTQYF.